This T cell receptor (beta chain) was identified during a study of blood T cell repertoires in COVID-19. Turning to the study itself: Sample material is recorded as cDNA or gDNA derived from T cells, B-cell-depleted T cells, or PBMCs.

Measured with immunoSEQ multiplex PCR; TCRdb has only the in-frame clones, and not every one. This sample has about 140,000 clones, with over 65% found just once. Trimming shortened V by 6 bases and J by 3 bases, and 18 bases separated the two germline ends. The CDR3 covers 15 residues. Germline-derived CDR1 and CDR2 are LGHDT and YNNKEL (reference sequence). The sequencing input was peripheral blood. The source is a woman older than 75 with active or convalescent COVID-19. The gene calls are TRBV3-1 (or the pseudogene TRBV3-2) and TRBJ2-7, with TRBD1 as a possible D gene (6 bases). CDR3 region: CASSHQDARGYEQYF. The CDR3, as DNA: TGTGCCAGCAGTCACCAAGATGCCAGGGGCTACGAGCAGTACTTC.